Listed below are T cell receptor beta chains from one sample, sequenced in a study of T cell responses to AZD1222 COVID-19 vaccine. Data came from immunoSEQ multiplex PCR; TCRdb stores just in-frame clones and leaves some out. The table includes some 120,000 clones, roughly 84% detected once. The sequencing here drew on peripheral blood, taken 28 days after the second AZD1222 dose. The receptor set was obtained from an adult who received the AZD1222 COVID-19 vaccine. Each CDR3 is given with its conserved first and last residue. The order of the fields is J gene, V gene, clone size, CDR3 protein. The size of a clone is reported for some rows only, either as once, few or many, or as a class for expanded clones.

j_gene: TRBJ1-4
v_gene: TRBV30
abundance: NA
CDR3aa: CAWSGDRGVNEKLFF

j_gene: TRBJ2-7
v_gene: TRBV12-3/TRBV12-4
abundance: NA
CDR3aa: CASSLSSQQYF

j_gene: TRBJ1-1
v_gene: TRBV12-3/TRBV12-4
abundance: NA
CDR3aa: CASSFSPTRAFF

j_gene: TRBJ2-7
v_gene: TRBV18
abundance: NA
CDR3aa: CASSPSAAVSYEQYF

j_gene: TRBJ1-5
v_gene: TRBV7-2
abundance: NA
CDR3aa: CASSFGASQPQHF

j_gene: TRBJ2-2
v_gene: TRBV11-2
abundance: NA
CDR3aa: CASRPLAGTNTGELFF

j_gene: TRBJ2-5
v_gene: TRBV2
abundance: NA
CDR3aa: CASSETFRGRGSETQYF

j_gene: TRBJ2-7
v_gene: TRBV4-3
abundance: NA
CDR3aa: CASSPGGSAVGEQYF

j_gene: TRBJ1-1
v_gene: TRBV18
abundance: NA
CDR3aa: CASSDPWTGLNTEAFF

j_gene: TRBJ1-4
v_gene: TRBV18
abundance: NA
CDR3aa: CASSPTRQDEKLFF

j_gene: TRBJ2-3
v_gene: TRBV27
abundance: NA
CDR3aa: CASSPGGFTDTQYF

j_gene: TRBJ1-6
v_gene: TRBV19
abundance: NA
CDR3aa: CASSMSLSPLHF

j_gene: TRBJ2-2
v_gene: TRBV10-3
abundance: NA
CDR3aa: CAIRRGDGELFF

j_gene: TRBJ1-2
v_gene: TRBV4-3
abundance: NA
CDR3aa: CASSHAGDYGYTF

j_gene: TRBJ1-1
v_gene: TRBV30
abundance: NA
CDR3aa: CAWSVQGPEAFF

j_gene: TRBJ1-6
v_gene: TRBV6-5
abundance: NA
CDR3aa: CASSYSKLTTPLHF

j_gene: TRBJ1-6
v_gene: TRBV19
abundance: NA
CDR3aa: CASSIGSAYSPLHF

j_gene: TRBJ1-1
v_gene: TRBV13
abundance: NA
CDR3aa: CASSLPMGTNTEAFF

j_gene: TRBJ2-6
v_gene: TRBV28
abundance: NA
CDR3aa: CASSPSGGGHVLTF

j_gene: TRBJ1-1
v_gene: TRBV9
abundance: NA
CDR3aa: CASSPWTALNTEAFF

j_gene: TRBJ1-6
v_gene: TRBV5-5
abundance: NA
CDR3aa: CASSLLGTGNSPLHF

j_gene: TRBJ2-3
v_gene: TRBV10-2
abundance: NA
CDR3aa: CASSEGRSTDTQYF

j_gene: TRBJ1-2
v_gene: TRBV30
abundance: NA
CDR3aa: CAWSRPGAGDGYGYTF

j_gene: TRBJ1-5
v_gene: TRBV6-1
abundance: NA
CDR3aa: CASSEALGAGGRVYQPQHF

j_gene: TRBJ1-4
v_gene: TRBV3-1/TRBV3-2
abundance: NA
CDR3aa: CASSHRGDSGGKLFF

j_gene: TRBJ1-1
v_gene: TRBV7-9
abundance: NA
CDR3aa: CASSFGGDRPNTEAFF

j_gene: TRBJ2-1
v_gene: TRBV2
abundance: NA
CDR3aa: CASSGTFEQFF

j_gene: TRBJ2-2
v_gene: TRBV18
abundance: NA
CDR3aa: CASSTASRPGELFF

j_gene: TRBJ2-1
v_gene: TRBV10-3
abundance: NA
CDR3aa: CAIRGLNEQFF

j_gene: TRBJ2-2
v_gene: TRBV10-2
abundance: NA
CDR3aa: CASSGPTVNTGELFF

j_gene: TRBJ1-6
v_gene: TRBV7-8
abundance: NA
CDR3aa: CASSLAKLNSPLHF

j_gene: TRBJ1-4
v_gene: TRBV24-1
abundance: NA
CDR3aa: CATSDSDATNEKLFF

j_gene: TRBJ2-7
v_gene: TRBV6-6
abundance: few
CDR3aa: CASSYEANYEQYF

j_gene: TRBJ1-5
v_gene: TRBV10-3
abundance: NA
CDR3aa: CAISGTGGNQPQHF

j_gene: TRBJ2-7
v_gene: TRBV5-1
abundance: NA
CDR3aa: CASSLATTISYEQYF

j_gene: TRBJ1-2
v_gene: TRBV12-3/TRBV12-4
abundance: NA
CDR3aa: CASSLRESDGYTF

j_gene: TRBJ1-5
v_gene: TRBV18
abundance: NA
CDR3aa: CASSRQGKYSNQPQHF

j_gene: TRBJ2-5
v_gene: TRBV2
abundance: NA
CDR3aa: CASSDVLQRGGLETQYF

j_gene: TRBJ2-1
v_gene: TRBV11-3
abundance: once
CDR3aa: CASSLGPAREQFF

j_gene: TRBJ1-5
v_gene: TRBV6-1
abundance: NA
CDR3aa: CASSDQPDSNQPQHF

j_gene: TRBJ1-4
v_gene: TRBV27
abundance: NA
CDR3aa: CASRGGWVGKLFF

j_gene: TRBJ1-4
v_gene: TRBV6-5
abundance: NA
CDR3aa: CASSSGTGTANEKLFF

j_gene: TRBJ1-5
v_gene: TRBV5-5
abundance: NA
CDR3aa: CASSFTGPEPQHF

j_gene: TRBJ1-2
v_gene: TRBV21-1
abundance: NA
CDR3aa: CASSRGDWGGYTF

j_gene: TRBJ2-1
v_gene: TRBV10-3
abundance: NA
CDR3aa: CAISEGSGYEQFF

j_gene: TRBJ2-3
v_gene: TRBV20-1
abundance: NA
CDR3aa: CSASLRGATDTQYF

j_gene: TRBJ1-1
v_gene: TRBV18
abundance: few
CDR3aa: CASSPWEQNTEAFF

j_gene: TRBJ1-1
v_gene: TRBV28
abundance: NA
CDR3aa: CASSFFGPTTNQAFF

j_gene: TRBJ2-7
v_gene: TRBV10-3
abundance: NA
CDR3aa: CAISDGTASSYEQYF

j_gene: TRBJ1-2
v_gene: TRBV10-3
abundance: NA
CDR3aa: CAISEDRGKDGYTF

j_gene: TRBJ2-6
v_gene: TRBV19
abundance: NA
CDR3aa: CASSTGQGSGANVLTF

j_gene: TRBJ2-2
v_gene: TRBV9
abundance: NA
CDR3aa: CASSVGSSSRELFF